The sequence of this T cell receptor (beta chain) was determined in a study of T cell responses to AZD1222 COVID-19 vaccine. General study findings and limits: Seropositive status at baseline applied to only six AZD1222 recipients. Spike-specific TCR breadth and depth both grew after two AZD1222 doses.

Trimming left V 4 bases short and J 1 base short, with 11 bases between. CDR3 length equals 14 residues. CDR1 is MRHNA, CDR2 SNTAGT, per germline. As for this clone: The antigen remains undetermined.

Data came from immunoSEQ multiplex PCR; TCRdb stores just in-frame clones and leaves some out. The top ten clones hold around 24% of a sample with 100,000 to 150,000 clones, about nine tenths of them seen once. This receptor was identified in an adult in good health. Here the sequenced sample was peripheral blood, taken on day 0 of AZD1222 vaccination. The chain uses TRBV6-4 and TRBJ2-7; D is unresolved. The CDR3 spells CASSGGVRSYEQYF. The CDR3 nucleotides read TGTGCCAGCAGTGGTGGGGTAAGGTCCTACGAGCAGTACTTC.